These 6 T cell receptor beta chains were all obtained from the same sample, sequenced in a study of early T cells in non-severe SARS-CoV-2 infection (dated by TCRdb to the early 2020s). Preparation of the library involved 5' RACE. Sequenced on a NextSeq 500. TCRdb's own reprocessing of the public reads used fastp at Q25 and MiXCR and kept productive beta chains. CDR3 protein sequences are deduplicated, and each keeps its most common genes and DNA. For this sample there are roughly 60,000 distinct CDR3 sequences; roughly 12% appear just once. The leading ten clones occupy about 5% of the sample. Source material: whole blood. These receptors all come from an adult who was a healthcare worker with PCR-confirmed SARS-CoV-2 infection or an uninfected control (not recorded which).

The table lists this clonotype with a few counts. The gene calls are TRBV27 and TRBJ2-7; D remains unclear. The CDR3 loop spans 13 amino acids. V lost 6 bases and J lost 4, with 13 bases in between. Germline V lookup: CDR1 MNHEY, CDR2 SMNVEV (reference sequence). The CDR3 nucleotides read TGTGCCAGCAGATCAAACTACGAATACGAGCAGTACTTC. This gives the protein CASRSNYEYEQYF.

The gene calls are TRBV27 and TRBJ1-1, with D tentatively TRBD1 (5 bases). This CDR3 comprises 14 residues. The germline V gene encodes CDR1 MNHEY and CDR2 SMNVEV (reference sequence). Trimming shortened V by 2 bases and J by 4 bases, and 11 bases separated the two germline ends. CDR3 in amino acids: CASSLKGYGTEAFF. CDR3 sequence (DNA): TGTGCCAGCAGTTTAAAGGGGTATGGCACTGAAGCTTTCTTT.

In this sample, this clonotype turned up many times. The gene calls are TRBV2 and TRBJ1-4; no firm D call. There are 13 residues in the CDR3. The ends were cut back, 4 bases at V and 4 bases at J, with 7 bases in the middle. Germline V gene data show CDR1 as SNHLY and CDR2 as FYNNEI. The CDR3 bases are TGTGCCAGCAGTGTGGGATTTAATGAAAAACTGTTTTTT. This encodes CASSVGFNEKLFF.

V is TRBV9 and J is TRBJ2-1; 7 positions match TRBD2. Germline loops: CDR1 SGDLS, CDR2 YYNGEE. The V segment lost 2 bases and the J segment 5 bases; nucleotides outside the gene matches: 4. The CDR3 runs to 14 residues. CDR3 in amino acids: CASSVGLYDNEQFF. The CDR3 nucleotides are TGTGCCAGCAGCGTGGGACTATACGACAATGAGCAGTTCTTC.

There are a few counts of this clonotype. The chain links TRBV28 to TRBJ2-7, with D perhaps TRBD1 or TRBD2 (5 bases each). Trimming took 6 bases from V and 0 from J, leaving 15 bases between them. Germline V gene data show CDR1 as MDHEN and CDR2 as SYDVKM. This CDR3 has 15 residues. CDR3 sequence reads: CASSSGTASSYEQYF. DNA for the CDR3: TGTGCCAGCAGCTCCGGGACGGCGAGCTCCTACGAGCAGTACTTC.

This clonotype has a count of ten or more. The chain links TRBV20-1 to TRBJ2-3; 14 bases line up with TRBD2. With 6 bases clipped from V and 5 bases from J, the junction kept 7 bases outside the gene matches. The CDR3 length is 15 residues. Germline loops: CDR1 DFQATT, CDR2 SNEGSKA (reference sequence). The CDR3 DNA reads as TGCAGTGCACCGGGACTAGCGGGAGATCAAGATACGCAGTATTTT. Amino acid sequence: CSAPGLAGDQDTQYF.